This entry describes one T cell receptor (beta chain). Its antigen is currently unknown. This CDR3 comprises 14 residues. V shed 3 bases and J 7 bases; nucleotides not matched to a gene: 9. Germline CDR1 reads DFQATT; CDR2 reads SNEGSKA (reference sequence). The entry originates in a study of vaccination and CD4 T cells after COVID-19. As to treatment: roughly nine-day PBMC culture with coronavirus spike peptide pools or control peptides (ViraFEST assay). Researchers collected the unexposed donor's CD4+ T cells before the COVID-19 pandemic (2011-2018). Probing of unexposed-donor CD4+ T cells with SARS-CoV-2 S/N and four cold-coronavirus spikes was done, cells permitting. Once obtained from cultured CD4+ T cells, the DNA was sequenced using the Oncomine TCR Beta short-read assay. A single record per CDR3 protein comes from TCRdb applying MiXCR to the PCR reads. The sample consists of thousands of distinct CDR3 sequences, about half of them appearing once.

This clonotype originated in a human donor in good health. The genes are TRBV20-1 and TRBJ2-1, with TRBD2 identical over 7 bases. Specimen: CD4+ T cells from blood, cultured in vitro. CDR3 DNA: TGCAGTGCTAGCAGCCGGACTAGTACTAATGAGCAGTTCTTC. This gives the protein CSASSRTSTNEQFF.